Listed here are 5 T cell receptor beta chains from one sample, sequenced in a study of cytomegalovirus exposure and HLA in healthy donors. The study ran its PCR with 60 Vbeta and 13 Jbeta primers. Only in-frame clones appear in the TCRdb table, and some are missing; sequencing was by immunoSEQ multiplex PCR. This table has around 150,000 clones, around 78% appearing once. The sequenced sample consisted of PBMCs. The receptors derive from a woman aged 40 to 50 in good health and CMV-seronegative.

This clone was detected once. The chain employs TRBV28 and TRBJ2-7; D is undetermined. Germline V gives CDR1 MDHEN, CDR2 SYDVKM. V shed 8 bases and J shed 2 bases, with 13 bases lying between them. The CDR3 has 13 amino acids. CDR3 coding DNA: TGTGCCAGCCTTGAACTTAGCCCCTACGAGCAGTACTTC. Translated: CASLELSPYEQYF.

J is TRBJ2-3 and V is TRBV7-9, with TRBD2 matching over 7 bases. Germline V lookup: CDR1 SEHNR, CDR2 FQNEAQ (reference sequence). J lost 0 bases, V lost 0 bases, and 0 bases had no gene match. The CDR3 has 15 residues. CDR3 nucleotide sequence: TGTGCCAGCAGCTTAGCGGGAGGGAGCACAGATACGCAGTATTTT. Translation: CASSLAGGSTDTQYF.

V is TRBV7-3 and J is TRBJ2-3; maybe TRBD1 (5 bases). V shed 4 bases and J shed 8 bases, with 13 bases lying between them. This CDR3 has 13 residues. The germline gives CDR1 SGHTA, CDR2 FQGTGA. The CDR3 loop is CASSSRGARTQYF. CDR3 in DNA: TGTGCCAGCAGCTCAAGGGGTGCCCGTACGCAGTATTTT.

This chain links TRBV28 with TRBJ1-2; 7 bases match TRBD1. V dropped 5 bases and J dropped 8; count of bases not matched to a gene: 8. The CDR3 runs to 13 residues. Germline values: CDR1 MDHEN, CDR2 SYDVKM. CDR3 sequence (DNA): TGTGCCAGCAGTCAGGGGGAATCTGTAGGCTACACCTTC. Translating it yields CASSQGESVGYTF.

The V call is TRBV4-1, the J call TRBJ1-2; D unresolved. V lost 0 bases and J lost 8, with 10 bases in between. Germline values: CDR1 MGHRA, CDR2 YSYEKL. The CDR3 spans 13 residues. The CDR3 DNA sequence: TGCGCCAGCAGCCAAGAACGGGGTCGGGGCTACACCTTC. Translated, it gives CASSQERGRGYTF.